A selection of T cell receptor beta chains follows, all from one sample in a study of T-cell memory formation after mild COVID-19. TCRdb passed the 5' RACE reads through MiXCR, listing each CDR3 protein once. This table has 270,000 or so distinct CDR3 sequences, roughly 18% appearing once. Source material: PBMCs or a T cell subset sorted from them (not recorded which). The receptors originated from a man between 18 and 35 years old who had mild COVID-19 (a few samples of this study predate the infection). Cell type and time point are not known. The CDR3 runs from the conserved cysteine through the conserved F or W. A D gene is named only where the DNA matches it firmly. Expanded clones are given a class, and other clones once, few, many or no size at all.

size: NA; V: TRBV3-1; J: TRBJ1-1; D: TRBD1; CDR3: CASSQGDRVNTEAFF; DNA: TGTGCCAGCAGCCAGGGAGACAGGGTGAACACTGAAGCTTTCTTT
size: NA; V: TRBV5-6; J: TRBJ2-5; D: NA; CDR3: CASSLEISRGPETQYF; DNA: TGTGCCAGCAGCCTGGAAATCAGCAGGGGTCCGGAGACCCAGTACTTC
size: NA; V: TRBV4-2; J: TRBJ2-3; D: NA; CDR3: CASSPLLVDTQYF; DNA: TGTGCCAGCAGCCCCTTATTGGTGGATACGCAGTATTTT
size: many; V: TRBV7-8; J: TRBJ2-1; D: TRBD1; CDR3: CASSLNRGYNEQFF; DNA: TGTGCCAGCAGCTTGAACAGGGGCTACAATGAGCAGTTCTTC
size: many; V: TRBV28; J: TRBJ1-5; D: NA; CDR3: CASGTDQPQHF; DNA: TGTGCCAGCGGGACGGATCAGCCCCAGCATTTT
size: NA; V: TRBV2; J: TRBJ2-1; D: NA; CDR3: CASSDKVNEQFF; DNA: TGTGCCAGCAGTGACAAAGTCAATGAGCAGTTCTTC
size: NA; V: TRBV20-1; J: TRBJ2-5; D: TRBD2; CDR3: CSAKLAGTETQYF; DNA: TGCAGTGCCAAACTAGCGGGGACGGAGACCCAGTACTTC
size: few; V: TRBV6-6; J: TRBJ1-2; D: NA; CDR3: CASSKVPSPGYTF; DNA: TGTGCCAGCAGTAAGGTTCCTTCCCCTGGCTACACCTTC
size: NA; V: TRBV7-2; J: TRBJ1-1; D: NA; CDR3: CASSLGRGYTEAFF; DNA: TGTGCCAGCAGCTTAGGACGGGGGTACACTGAAGCTTTCTTT
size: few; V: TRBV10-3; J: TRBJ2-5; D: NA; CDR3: CAIREQETQYF; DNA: TGTGCCATCAGGGAACAAGAGACCCAGTACTTC
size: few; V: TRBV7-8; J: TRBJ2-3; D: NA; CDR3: CAFWGPDTQYF; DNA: TGTGCCTTCTGGGGTCCAGATACGCAGTATTTT
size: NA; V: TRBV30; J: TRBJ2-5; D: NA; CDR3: CAWSVGETQYF; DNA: TGTGCCTGGAGTGTTGGGGAGACCCAGTACTTC
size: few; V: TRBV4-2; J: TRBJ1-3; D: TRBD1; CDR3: CASSQDGQGALAGNTIYF; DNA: TGTGCCAGCAGCCAAGACGGACAGGGAGCCCTCGCGGGAAACACCATATATTTT
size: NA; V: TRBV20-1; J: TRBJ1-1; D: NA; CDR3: CSAKALGDTEAFF; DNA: TGCAGTGCCAAAGCCCTAGGGGACACTGAAGCTTTCTTT
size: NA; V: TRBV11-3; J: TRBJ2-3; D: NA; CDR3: CASSFGQDGTDTQYF; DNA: TGTGCCAGCAGCTTCGGCCAGGATGGCACAGATACGCAGTATTTT
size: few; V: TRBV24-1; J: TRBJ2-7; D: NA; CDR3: CATKFGEQYF; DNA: TGTGCCACCAAATTCGGGGAGCAGTACTTC
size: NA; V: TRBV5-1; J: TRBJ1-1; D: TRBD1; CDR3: CASSLGTAGTEAFF; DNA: TGCGCCAGCAGCTTAGGGACAGCAGGTACTGAAGCTTTCTTT
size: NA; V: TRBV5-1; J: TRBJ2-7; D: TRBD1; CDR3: CASSLPGQGSHEQYF; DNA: TGCGCCAGCAGCTTGCCGGGACAGGGGTCCCACGAGCAGTACTTC
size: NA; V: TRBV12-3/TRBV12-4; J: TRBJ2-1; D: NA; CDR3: CASSWDGQKPYNEQFF; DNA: TGTGCCAGCAGTTGGGATGGACAGAAACCGTACAATGAGCAGTTCTTC
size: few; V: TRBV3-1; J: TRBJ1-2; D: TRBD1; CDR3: CASSLTGNGYTF; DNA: TGTGCCAGCAGCCTGACAGGGAATGGCTACACCTTC
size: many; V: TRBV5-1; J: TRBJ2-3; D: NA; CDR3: CASSLRVSTDTQYF; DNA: TGCGCCAGCAGCTTGAGGGTTAGCACAGATACGCAGTATTTT
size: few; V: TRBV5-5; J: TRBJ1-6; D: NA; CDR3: CASSVDRGPNSPLHF; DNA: TGTGCCAGCAGCGTCGACCGGGGCCCGAATTCACCCCTCCACTTT
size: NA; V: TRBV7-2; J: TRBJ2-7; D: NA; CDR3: CASSPPDVYEQYF; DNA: TGTGCCAGCAGCCCCCCGGACGTCTACGAGCAGTACTTC
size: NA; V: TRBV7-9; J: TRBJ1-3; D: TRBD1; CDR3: CASSPEGGFGNTIYF; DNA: TGTGCCAGCAGCCCAGAAGGGGGCTTTGGAAACACCATATATTTT
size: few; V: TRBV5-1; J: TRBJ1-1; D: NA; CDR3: CASSSGRQLNTEAFF; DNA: TGCGCCAGCAGCTCCGGGAGACAGTTGAACACTGAAGCTTTCTTT
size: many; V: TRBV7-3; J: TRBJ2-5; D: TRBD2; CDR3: CASSPERGGTQYF; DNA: TGTGCCAGCAGCCCAGAGCGGGGCGGGACCCAGTACTTC
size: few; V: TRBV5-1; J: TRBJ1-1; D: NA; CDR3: CASSSVGGGTEAFF; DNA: TGCGCCAGCAGCAGCGTGGGGGGCGGAACTGAAGCTTTCTTT
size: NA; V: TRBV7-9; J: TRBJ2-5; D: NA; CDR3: CASSPTGAGKTQYF; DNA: TGTGCCAGCAGCCCCACGGGGGCGGGGAAGACCCAGTACTTC
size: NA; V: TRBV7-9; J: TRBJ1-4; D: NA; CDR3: CASSSSVRGTNEKLFF; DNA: TGTGCCAGCAGCTCTTCGGTGAGGGGGACTAATGAAAAACTGTTTTTT
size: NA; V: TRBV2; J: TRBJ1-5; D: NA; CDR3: CASSEGQGSGQPQHF; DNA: TGTGCCAGCAGTGAAGGTCAGGGAAGTGGACAGCCCCAGCATTTT
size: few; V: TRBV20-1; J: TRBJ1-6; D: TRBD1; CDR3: CSAYPGAGGSPLHF; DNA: TGCAGTGCTTACCCGGGTGCAGGGGGTTCACCCCTCCACTTT
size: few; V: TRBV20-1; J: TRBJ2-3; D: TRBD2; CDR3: CSAPSGGARDTQYF; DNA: TGCAGTGCCCCGAGCGGGGGGGCAAGAGATACGCAGTATTTT
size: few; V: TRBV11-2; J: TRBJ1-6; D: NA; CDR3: CASSPTGTLNSPLHF; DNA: TGTGCCAGCAGCCCTACCGGGACACTTAATTCACCCCTCCACTTT
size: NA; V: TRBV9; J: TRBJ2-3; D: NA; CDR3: CASSVLQGSTDTQYF; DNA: TGTGCCAGCAGCGTCCTGCAAGGGAGCACAGATACGCAGTATTTT
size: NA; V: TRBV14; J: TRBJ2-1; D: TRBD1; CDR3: CASSQDYKRGTGPNEQFF; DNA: TGTGCCAGCAGCCAAGATTATAAAAGAGGGACAGGTCCCAATGAGCAGTTCTTC
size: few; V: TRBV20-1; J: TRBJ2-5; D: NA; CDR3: CSASSTGIETQYF; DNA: TGCAGTGCTAGCTCCACAGGGATTGAGACCCAGTACTTC
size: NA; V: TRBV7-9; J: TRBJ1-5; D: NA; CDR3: CASSPRGGREQPQHF; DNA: TGTGCCAGCAGCCCCCGTGGGGGAAGAGAACAGCCCCAGCATTTT